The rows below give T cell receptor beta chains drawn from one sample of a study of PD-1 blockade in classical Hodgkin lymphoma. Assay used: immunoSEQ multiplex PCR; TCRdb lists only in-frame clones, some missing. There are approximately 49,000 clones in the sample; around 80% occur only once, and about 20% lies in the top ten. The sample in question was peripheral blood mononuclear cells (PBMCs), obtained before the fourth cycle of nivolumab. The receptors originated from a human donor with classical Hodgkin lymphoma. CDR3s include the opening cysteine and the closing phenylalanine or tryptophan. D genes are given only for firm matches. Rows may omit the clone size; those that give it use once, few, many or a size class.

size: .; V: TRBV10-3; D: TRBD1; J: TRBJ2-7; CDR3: CAISESVNRGLEQYF; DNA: TGTGCCATCAGTGAGTCGGTGAACAGGGGTCTCGAGCAGTACTTC
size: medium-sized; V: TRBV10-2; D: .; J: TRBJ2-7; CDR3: CASSELAAAEQYF; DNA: TGCGCCAGCAGTGAGTTGGCCGCCGCCGAGCAGTACTTC
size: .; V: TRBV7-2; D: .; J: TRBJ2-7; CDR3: CASSASYEQYF; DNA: TGTGCCAGCAGCGCCTCCTACGAGCAGTACTTC
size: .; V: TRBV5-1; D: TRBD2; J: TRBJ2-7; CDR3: CASSLVGGRYEQYF; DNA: TGCGCCAGCAGCTTGGTGGGGGGGAGGTACGAGCAGTACTTC
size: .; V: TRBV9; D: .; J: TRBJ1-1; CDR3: CASSVHMNTEAFF; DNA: TGTGCCAGCAGCGTTCACATGAACACTGAAGCTTTCTTT
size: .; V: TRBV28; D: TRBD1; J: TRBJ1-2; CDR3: CASSRPETGRYRNYGYTF; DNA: TGTGCCAGCAGCCGACCGGAGACAGGGCGTTATCGGAACTATGGCTACACCTTC
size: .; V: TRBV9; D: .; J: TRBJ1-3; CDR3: CASSADRGNTIYF; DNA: TGTGCCAGCAGCGCAGACAGGGGAAACACCATATATTTT
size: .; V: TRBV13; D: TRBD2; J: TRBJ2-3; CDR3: CASSSPPELAGAGSTDTQYF; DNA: TGTGCCAGCAGCTCCCCTCCTGAGCTAGCGGGGGCCGGGAGCACAGATACGCAGTATTTT
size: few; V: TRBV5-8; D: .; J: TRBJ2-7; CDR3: CASSTRTDTYEQYF; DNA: TGTGCCAGCAGCACAAGGACAGACACCTACGAGCAGTACTTC
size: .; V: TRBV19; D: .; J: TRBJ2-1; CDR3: CASSIGAGGGWNEQFF; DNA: TGTGCCAGTAGTATAGGTGCAGGGGGAGGGTGGAATGAGCAGTTCTTC
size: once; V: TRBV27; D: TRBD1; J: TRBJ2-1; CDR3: CASSSRQGAYNEQFF; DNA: TGTGCCAGCAGTTCCCGACAGGGAGCCTACAATGAGCAGTTCTTC
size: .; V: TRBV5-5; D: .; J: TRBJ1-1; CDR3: CASSSAGTPNTEAFF; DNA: TGTGCCAGCAGCTCAGCCGGGACACCTAACACTGAAGCTTTCTTT
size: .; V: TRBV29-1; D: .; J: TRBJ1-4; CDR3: CSVESWDEKLFF; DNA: TGCAGCGTTGAATCTTGGGATGAAAAACTGTTTTTT
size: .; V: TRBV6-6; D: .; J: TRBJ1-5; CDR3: CASRRGPYSNQPQHF; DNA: TGTGCCAGCAGACGTGGACCCTATAGCAATCAGCCCCAGCATTTT
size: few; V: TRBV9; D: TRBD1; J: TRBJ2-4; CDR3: CASSVGQGLNIQYF; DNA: TGTGCCAGCAGCGTAGGACAGGGGTTAAACATTCAGTACTTC
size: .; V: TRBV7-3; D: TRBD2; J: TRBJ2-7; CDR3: CASSQGLAYEQYF; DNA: TGTGCCAGCAGCCAGGGACTAGCCTACGAGCAGTACTTC
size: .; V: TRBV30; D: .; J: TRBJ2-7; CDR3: CAWSVGGAGAYEQYF; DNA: TGTGCCTGGAGTGTAGGTGGGGCAGGGGCCTACGAGCAGTACTTC
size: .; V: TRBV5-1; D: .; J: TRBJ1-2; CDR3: CASSLALLGGEGGYTF; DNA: TGCGCCAGCAGCTTGGCCCTGCTCGGGGGCGAGGGCGGCTACACCTTC
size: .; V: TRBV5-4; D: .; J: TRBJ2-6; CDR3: CASSLAGANVLTF; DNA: TGTGCCAGCAGTTTAGCTGGGGCCAACGTCCTGACTTTC
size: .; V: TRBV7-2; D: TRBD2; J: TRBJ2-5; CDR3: CASSLVRLAGQETQYF; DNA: TGTGCCAGCAGCTTAGTAAGGCTAGCGGGGCAAGAGACCCAGTACTTC
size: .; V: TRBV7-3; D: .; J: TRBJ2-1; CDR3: CASSSQETNEQFF; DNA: TGTGCCAGCAGCTCCCAGGAAACCAATGAGCAGTTCTTC
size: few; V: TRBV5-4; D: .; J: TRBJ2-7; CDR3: CASSLYGGAYEQYF; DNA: TGTGCCAGCAGCTTGTACGGCGGGGCCTACGAGCAGTACTTC
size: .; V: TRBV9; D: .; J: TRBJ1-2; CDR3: CASSVEPWTTEAGYTF; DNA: TGTGCCAGCAGCGTAGAACCGTGGACAACGGAGGCCGGCTACACCTTC
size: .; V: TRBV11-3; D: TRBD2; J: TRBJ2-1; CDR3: CASSTGLAGNNEQFF; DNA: TGTGCCAGCAGCACGGGACTAGCGGGAAACAATGAGCAGTTCTTC
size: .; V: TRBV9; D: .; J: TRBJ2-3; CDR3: CASSFQTFTDTQYF; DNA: TGTGCCAGCAGCTTCCAAACATTCACAGATACGCAGTATTTT
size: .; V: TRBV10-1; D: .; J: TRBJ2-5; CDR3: CASGSFSGTASGEETQYF; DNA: TGCGCCAGCGGCTCATTTTCCGGGACCGCAAGCGGCGAAGAGACCCAGTACTTC
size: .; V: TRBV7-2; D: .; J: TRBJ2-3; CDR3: CASSFLAMGTDTQYF; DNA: TGTGCCAGCAGCTTTCTAGCGATGGGCACAGATACGCAGTATTTT
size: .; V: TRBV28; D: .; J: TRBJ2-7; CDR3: CASRRDRDAGYEQYF; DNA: TGTGCCAGCAGACGCGACCGGGACGCAGGCTACGAGCAGTACTTC
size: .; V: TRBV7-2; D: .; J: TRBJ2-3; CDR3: CASSKPGHPTDTQYF; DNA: TGTGCCAGCAGCAAACCGGGACACCCCACAGATACGCAGTATTTT
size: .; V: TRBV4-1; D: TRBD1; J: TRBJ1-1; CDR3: CASSLRPGQQEAFF; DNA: TGCGCCAGCAGCCTCAGACCGGGACAGCAAGAAGCTTTCTTT
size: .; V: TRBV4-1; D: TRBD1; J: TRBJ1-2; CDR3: CASSQDGQGAGYGYTF; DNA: TGCGCCAGCAGCCAAGATGGACAGGGGGCCGGCTATGGCTACACCTTC
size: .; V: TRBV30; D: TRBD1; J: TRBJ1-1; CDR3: CAWRGKAGQGAGFF; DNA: TGTGCCTGGAGAGGTAAAGCCGGACAGGGAGCGGGTTTCTTT
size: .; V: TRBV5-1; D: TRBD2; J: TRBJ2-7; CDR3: CASSTASGGAYEQYF; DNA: TGCGCCAGCAGCACCGCTAGCGGGGGGGCGTACGAGCAGTACTTC
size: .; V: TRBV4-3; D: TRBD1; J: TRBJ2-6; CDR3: CASSLGQGRAGANVLTF; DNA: TGCGCCAGCAGCCTCGGACAGGGAAGGGCTGGGGCCAACGTCCTGACTTTC
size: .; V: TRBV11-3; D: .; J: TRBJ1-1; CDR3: CASSPRGGWNTEAFF; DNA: TGTGCCAGCAGCCCTAGGGGGGGTTGGAACACTGAAGCTTTCTTT
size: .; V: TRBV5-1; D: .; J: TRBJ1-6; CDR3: CASSLGTSSYNSPLHF; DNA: TGCGCCAGCAGCTTAGGCACTAGCTCCTATAATTCACCCCTCCACTTT
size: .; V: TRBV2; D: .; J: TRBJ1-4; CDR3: CASTMGTWEKLFF; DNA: TGTGCCAGCACTATGGGGACTTGGGAAAAACTGTTTTTT
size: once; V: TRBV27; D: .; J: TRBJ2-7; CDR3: CASSPEYRTYEQYF; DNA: TGTGCCAGCAGTCCGGAGTACAGGACCTACGAGCAGTACTTC
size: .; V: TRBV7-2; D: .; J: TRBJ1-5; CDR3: CASSLGDLLGGNQPQHF; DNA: TGTGCCAGCAGCTTAGGAGACCTTCTTGGGGGCAATCAGCCCCAGCATTTT
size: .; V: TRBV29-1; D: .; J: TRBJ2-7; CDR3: CSVTPPGPTENEQYF; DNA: TGCAGCGTTACACCCCCCGGACCTACCGAAAACGAGCAGTACTTC
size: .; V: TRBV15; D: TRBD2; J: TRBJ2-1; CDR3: CATSRDGSGSYEQFF; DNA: TGTGCCACCAGCAGAGATGGTAGCGGGAGCTATGAGCAGTTCTTC
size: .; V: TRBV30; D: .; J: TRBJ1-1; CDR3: CAWSILNTEAFF; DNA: TGTGCCTGGAGTATATTGAACACTGAAGCTTTCTTT
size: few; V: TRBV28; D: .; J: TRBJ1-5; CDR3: CASRSDSNQPQHF; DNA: TGTGCCAGCAGGAGTGATAGCAATCAGCCCCAGCATTTT
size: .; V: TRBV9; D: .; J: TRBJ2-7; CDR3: CASSVGYEQYF; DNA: TGTGCCAGCAGCGTAGGATACGAGCAGTACTTC
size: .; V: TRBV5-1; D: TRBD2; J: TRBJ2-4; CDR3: CASSLELGLAGIAKNIQYF; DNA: TGCGCCAGCAGCTTGGAACTGGGACTAGCGGGGATAGCCAAAAACATTCAGTACTTC
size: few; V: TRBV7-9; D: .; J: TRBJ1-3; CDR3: CASSYQDGNTIYF; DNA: TGTGCCAGCAGCTATCAAGACGGAAACACCATATATTTT
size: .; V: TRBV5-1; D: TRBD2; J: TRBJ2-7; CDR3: CASSFFTGGTPYEQYF; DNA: TGCGCCAGCAGCTTCTTCACGGGAGGGACGCCCTACGAGCAGTACTTC
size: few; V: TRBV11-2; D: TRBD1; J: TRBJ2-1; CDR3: CASSLPDRAYNEQFF; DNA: TGTGCCAGCAGCTTACCGGACAGGGCGTACAATGAGCAGTTCTTC
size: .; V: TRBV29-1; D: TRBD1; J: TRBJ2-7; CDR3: CSVGRGGGYEQYF; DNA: TGCAGCGTTGGTAGAGGGGGCGGATACGAGCAGTACTTC
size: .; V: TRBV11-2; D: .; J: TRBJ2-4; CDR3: CASSLGASENIQYF; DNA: TGTGCCAGCAGCCTGGGGGCTAGCGAAAACATTCAGTACTTC
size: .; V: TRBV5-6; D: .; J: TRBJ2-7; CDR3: CASSLAPAWGQGVQYF; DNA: TGTGCCAGCAGCTTGGCCCCCGCCTGGGGGCAAGGAGTGCAGTACTTC
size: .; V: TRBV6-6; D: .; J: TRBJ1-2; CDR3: CVSMRAGDGYTF; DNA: TGTGTCAGCATGCGAGCAGGGGATGGCTACACCTTC
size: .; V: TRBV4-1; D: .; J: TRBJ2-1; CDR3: CASSQDKIRKDEQFF; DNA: TGCGCCAGCAGCCAAGATAAGATACGGAAGGATGAGCAGTTCTTC
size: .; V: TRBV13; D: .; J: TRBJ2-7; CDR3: CASSLVQDGSSNEQYF; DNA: TGTGCCAGCAGCTTAGTGCAGGACGGGAGTAGTAACGAGCAGTACTTC
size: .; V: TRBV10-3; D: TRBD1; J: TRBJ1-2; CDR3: CAISEPGQGWDDGYTF; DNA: TGTGCCATCAGTGAACCCGGACAGGGATGGGATGATGGCTACACCTTC